This T cell receptor (beta chain) was found in a study of T cell repertoires in cytomegalovirus infection. About the research overall: Through public TCR beta signatures, both CMV infection and matching HLA type were indicated. Study results and limitations: The response measured ex vivo was dominated by TCR beta clonotypes (HLA-C-restricted and CMV-specific).

This clonotype has more than one count but fewer than ten. What it binds is not known. TCRdb re-analysed the reads in MiXCR, keeping a single row per CDR3 protein. Of some 350,000 distinct CDR3 sequences listed, about 35% are singletons. V dropped 1 base and J dropped 9; count of bases not matched to a gene: 6. Germline V gene sequence: CDR1 SGHDT, CDR2 YYEEEE. The CDR3 contains 14 residues. The specimen was cultured PBMCs, collected from culture after CMV antigen stimulation. The chain recombines TRBV5-6 with TRBJ1-4; TRBD1 matches at 7 bases. This sequence originates from a human donor in good health (CMV status not recorded). Some clones in this sample may be carry-over from other donors' samples. DNA for the CDR3: TGTGCCAGCAGCTTGAGGGGGCCCGGGCAAAAACTGTTTTTT. Translation: CASSLRGPGQKLFF.